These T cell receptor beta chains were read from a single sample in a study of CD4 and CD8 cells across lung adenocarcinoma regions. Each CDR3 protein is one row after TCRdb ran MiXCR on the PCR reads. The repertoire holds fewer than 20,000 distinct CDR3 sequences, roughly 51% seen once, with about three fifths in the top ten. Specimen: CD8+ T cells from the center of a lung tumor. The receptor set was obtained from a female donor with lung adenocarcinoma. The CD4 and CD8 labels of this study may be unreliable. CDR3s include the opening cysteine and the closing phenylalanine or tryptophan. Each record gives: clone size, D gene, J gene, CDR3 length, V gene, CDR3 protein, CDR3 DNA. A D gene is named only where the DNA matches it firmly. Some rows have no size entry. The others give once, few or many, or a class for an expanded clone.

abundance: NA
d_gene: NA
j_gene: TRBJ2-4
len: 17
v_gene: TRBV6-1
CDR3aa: CASCERLSGFAQEIQYF
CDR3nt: TGTGCTAGTTGTGAAAGGTTGTCAGGCTTCGCCCAAGAGATTCAGTACTTC

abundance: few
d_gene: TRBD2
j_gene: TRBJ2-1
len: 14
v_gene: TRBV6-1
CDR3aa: CASRSPGGSNEQFF
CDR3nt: TGTGCCAGCAGGAGTCCGGGAGGTAGTAATGAGCAGTTCTTC

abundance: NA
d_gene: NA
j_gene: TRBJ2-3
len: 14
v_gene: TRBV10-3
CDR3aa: CAGTGSGDPETQYF
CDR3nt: TGTGCGGGCACCGGGAGCGGTGACCCAGAGACGCAGTATTTT

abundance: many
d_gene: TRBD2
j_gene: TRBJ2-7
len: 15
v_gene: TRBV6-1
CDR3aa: CASTLLGGSSYEQYF
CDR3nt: TGTGCCAGCACCCTCCTGGGAGGGAGCTCCTACGAGCAGTACTTC

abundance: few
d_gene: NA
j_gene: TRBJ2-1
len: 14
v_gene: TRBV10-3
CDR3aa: CATGLRGGLNEQFF
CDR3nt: TGTGCCACTGGTTTGAGGGGGGGTTTAAATGAGCAGTTCTTC

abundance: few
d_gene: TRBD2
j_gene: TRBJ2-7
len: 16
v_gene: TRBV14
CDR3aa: CASSPGGRERTYEQYF
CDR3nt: TGTGCCAGCAGCCCGGGGGGTCGGGAGAGGACCTACGAGCAGTACTTC

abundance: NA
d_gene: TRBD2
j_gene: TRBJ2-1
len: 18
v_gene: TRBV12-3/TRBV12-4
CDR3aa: CASSRTSGGVWSYNEQFF
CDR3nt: TGTGCCAGCAGCCGGACTAGCGGGGGGGTTTGGTCCTACAATGAGCAGTTCTTC

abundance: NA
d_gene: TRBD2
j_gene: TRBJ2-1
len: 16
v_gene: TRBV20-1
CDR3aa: CSARVPLTSGRIEQFF
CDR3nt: TGCAGTGCTAGAGTCCCCCTAACTAGCGGGAGAATTGAGCAGTTCTTC

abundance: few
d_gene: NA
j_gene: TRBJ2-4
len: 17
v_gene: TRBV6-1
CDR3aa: CASSEQQPRSAKNIQYF
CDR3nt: TGTGCCAGCAGTGAGCAGCAACCAAGGAGTGCCAAAAACATTCAGTACTTC

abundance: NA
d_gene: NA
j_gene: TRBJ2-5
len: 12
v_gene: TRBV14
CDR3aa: CASSQDRKTQYF
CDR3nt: TGTGCCAGCAGCCAAGATCGAAAGACCCAGTACTTC

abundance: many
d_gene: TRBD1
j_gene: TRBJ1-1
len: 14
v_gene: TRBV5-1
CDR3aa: CASSTGGVGDEAFF
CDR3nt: TGCGCCAGCAGTACAGGGGGCGTTGGTGATGAAGCTTTCTTT

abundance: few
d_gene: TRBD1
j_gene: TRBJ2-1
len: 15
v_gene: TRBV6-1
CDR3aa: CASSEGTGGYNEQFF
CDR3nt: TGTGCCAGCAGTGAAGGGACAGGGGGCTACAATGAGCAGTTCTTC

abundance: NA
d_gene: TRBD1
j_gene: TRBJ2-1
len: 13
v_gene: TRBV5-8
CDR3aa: CASSTDRVGEQFF
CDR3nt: TGTGCCAGCAGCACGGACAGGGTGGGTGAGCAGTTCTTC

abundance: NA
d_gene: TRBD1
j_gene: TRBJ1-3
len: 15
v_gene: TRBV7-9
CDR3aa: CASSSPGQERNTIYF
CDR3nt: TGTGCCAGCAGCTCCCCCGGACAGGAGAGAAACACCATATATTTT

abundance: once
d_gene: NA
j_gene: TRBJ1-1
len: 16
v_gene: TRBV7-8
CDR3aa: CASSPGRVGVGTEAFF
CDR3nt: TGTGCCAGCAGCCCCGGCAGGGTGGGCGTAGGCACTGAAGCTTTCTTT

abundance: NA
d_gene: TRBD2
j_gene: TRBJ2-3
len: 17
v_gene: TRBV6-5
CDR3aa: CASSYAAFGGGTDTQYF
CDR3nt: TGTGCCAGCAGTTACGCGGCATTCGGGGGGGGCACAGATACGCAGTATTTT

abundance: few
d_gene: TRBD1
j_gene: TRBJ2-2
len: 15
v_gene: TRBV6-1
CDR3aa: CASRSTGANTGELFF
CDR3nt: TGTGCCAGCAGGTCGACAGGGGCGAACACCGGGGAGCTGTTTTTT

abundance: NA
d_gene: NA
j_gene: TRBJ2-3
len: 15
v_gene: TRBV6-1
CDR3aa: CAAGNPGLAQDTQYF
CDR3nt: TGTGCCGCGGGGAACCCGGGCCTAGCCCAAGATACGCAGTATTTC

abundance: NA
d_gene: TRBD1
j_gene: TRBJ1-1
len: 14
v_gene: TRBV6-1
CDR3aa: CASKRQGGNTEAFF
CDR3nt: TGTGCCAGCAAACGACAGGGAGGGAACACTGAAGCTTTCTTT

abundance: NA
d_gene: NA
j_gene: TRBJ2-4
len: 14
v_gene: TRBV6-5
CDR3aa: CASSYSWGGDIQYF
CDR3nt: TGTGCCAGCAGTTACTCCTGGGGTGGCGACATTCAGTACTTC

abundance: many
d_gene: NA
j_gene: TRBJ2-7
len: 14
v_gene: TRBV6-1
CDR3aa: CASKGPGHRYEQYF
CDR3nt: TGTGCCAGCAAAGGGCCGGGACACCGATACGAGCAGTACTTC

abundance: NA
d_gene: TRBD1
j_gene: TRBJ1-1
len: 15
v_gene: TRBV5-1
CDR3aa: CASSRTGNMNTEAFF
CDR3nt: TGCGCCAGCAGCAGGACAGGGAACATGAACACTGAAGCTTTCTTT

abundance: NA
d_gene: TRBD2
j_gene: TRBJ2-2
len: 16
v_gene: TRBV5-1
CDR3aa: CASSSQRGTNTGELFF
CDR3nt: TGCGCCAGCAGCTCCCAGCGGGGGACGAACACCGGGGAGCTGTTTTTT

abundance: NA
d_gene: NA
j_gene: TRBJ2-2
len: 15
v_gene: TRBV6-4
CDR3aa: CASSPGTSNTGELFF
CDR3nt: TGTGCCAGCAGCCCTGGGACGTCGAACACCGGGGAGCTGTTTTTT

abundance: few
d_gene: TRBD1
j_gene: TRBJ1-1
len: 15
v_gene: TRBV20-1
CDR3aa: CSAHPADRGYTEAFF
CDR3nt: TGCAGTGCTCACCCTGCGGACAGGGGTTACACTGAAGCTTTCTTT

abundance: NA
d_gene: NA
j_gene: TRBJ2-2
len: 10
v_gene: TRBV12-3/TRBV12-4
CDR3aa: CASRAGELFF
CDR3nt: TGTGCCAGCAGGGCCGGGGAGCTGTTTTTT

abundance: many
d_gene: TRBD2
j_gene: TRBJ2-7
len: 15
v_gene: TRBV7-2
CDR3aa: CASSLGTSGRGEQYF
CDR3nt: TGTGCCAGCAGCTTAGGGACTAGCGGGAGAGGCGAGCAGTACTTC

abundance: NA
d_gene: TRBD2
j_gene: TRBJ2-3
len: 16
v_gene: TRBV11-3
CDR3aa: CASSGLGRGDPDTQYF
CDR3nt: TGTGCCAGCAGCGGGCTTGGGCGGGGGGACCCAGATACCCAGTATTTT

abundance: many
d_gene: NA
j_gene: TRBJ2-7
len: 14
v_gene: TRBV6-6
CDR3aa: CASSYGGGSYEQYF
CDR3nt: TGTGCCAGCAGTTACGGTGGGGGGTCCTACGAGCAGTACTTC

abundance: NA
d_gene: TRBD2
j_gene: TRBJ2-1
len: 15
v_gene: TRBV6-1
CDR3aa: CASSPTGLGASEQFF
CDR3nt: TGTGCCAGCAGTCCCACGGGACTAGGCGCCAGTGAGCAGTTCTTC

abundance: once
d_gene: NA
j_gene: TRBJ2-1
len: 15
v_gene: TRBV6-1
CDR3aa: CASRPGSLPYNEQFF
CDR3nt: TGTGCCAGCAGACCTGGCTCTCTCCCCTACAATGAGCAGTTCTTC

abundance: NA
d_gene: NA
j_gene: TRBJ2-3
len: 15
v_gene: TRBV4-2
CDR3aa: CASRFGGGLTDTQYF
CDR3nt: TGTGCCAGCAGGTTTGGGGGGGGCCTCACAGATACGCAGTATTTT

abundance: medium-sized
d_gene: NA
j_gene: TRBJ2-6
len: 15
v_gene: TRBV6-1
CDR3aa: CASSVRSPGANVLTF
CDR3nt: TGTGCCAGCAGTGTAAGGTCCCCTGGGGCCAACGTCCTGACTTTC

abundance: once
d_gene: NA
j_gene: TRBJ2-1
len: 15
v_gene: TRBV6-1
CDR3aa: CASSEEAGSYNEQFF
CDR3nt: TGTGCCAGCAGTGAAGAAGCGGGCTCCTACAATGAGCAGTTCTTC

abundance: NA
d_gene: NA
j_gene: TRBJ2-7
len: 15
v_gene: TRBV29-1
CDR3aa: CSVVGGPVEYYEQYF
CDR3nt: TGCAGCGTTGTGGGGGGACCAGTGGAATACTACGAGCAGTACTTC

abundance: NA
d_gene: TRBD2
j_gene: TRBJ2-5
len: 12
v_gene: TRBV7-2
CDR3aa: CASSLRGETQYF
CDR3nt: TGTGCCAGCAGCTTGCGGGGGGAGACCCAGTACTTC

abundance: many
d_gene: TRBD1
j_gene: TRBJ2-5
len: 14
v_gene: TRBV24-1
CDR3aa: CATSEGTGVETQYF
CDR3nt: TGTGCCACCAGTGAGGGGACAGGGGTGGAGACCCAGTACTTC

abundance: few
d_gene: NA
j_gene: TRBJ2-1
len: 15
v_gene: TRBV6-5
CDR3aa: CASSYGAGASNEQFF
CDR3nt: TGTGCCAGCAGTTACGGGGCAGGGGCGAGCAATGAGCAGTTCTTC

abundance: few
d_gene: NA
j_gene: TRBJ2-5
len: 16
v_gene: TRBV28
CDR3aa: CASSLGSGFQEETQYF
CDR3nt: TGTGCCAGCAGTTTGGGGTCAGGTTTTCAGGAAGAGACCCAGTACTTC

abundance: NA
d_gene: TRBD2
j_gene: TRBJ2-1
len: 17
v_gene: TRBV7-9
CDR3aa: CASSFNPSGPSYNEQFF
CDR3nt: TGTGCCAGCAGCTTCAACCCTAGCGGGCCGTCCTACAATGAGCAGTTCTTC

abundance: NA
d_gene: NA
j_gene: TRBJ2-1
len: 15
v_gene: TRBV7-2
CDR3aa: CASTGKASSRNEQFF
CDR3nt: TGTGCCAGCACCGGGAAGGCTTCAAGTCGAAATGAGCAGTTCTTC

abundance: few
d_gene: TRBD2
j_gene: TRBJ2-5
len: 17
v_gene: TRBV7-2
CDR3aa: CASSLGPAGSVQETQYF
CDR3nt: TGTGCCAGCAGCTTAGGTCCAGCGGGATCTGTCCAAGAGACCCAGTACTTC

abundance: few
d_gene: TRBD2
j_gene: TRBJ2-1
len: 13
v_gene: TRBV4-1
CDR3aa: CASSPRLAGEQFF
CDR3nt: TGCGCCAGCAGCCCACGACTAGCGGGAGAGCAGTTCTTC